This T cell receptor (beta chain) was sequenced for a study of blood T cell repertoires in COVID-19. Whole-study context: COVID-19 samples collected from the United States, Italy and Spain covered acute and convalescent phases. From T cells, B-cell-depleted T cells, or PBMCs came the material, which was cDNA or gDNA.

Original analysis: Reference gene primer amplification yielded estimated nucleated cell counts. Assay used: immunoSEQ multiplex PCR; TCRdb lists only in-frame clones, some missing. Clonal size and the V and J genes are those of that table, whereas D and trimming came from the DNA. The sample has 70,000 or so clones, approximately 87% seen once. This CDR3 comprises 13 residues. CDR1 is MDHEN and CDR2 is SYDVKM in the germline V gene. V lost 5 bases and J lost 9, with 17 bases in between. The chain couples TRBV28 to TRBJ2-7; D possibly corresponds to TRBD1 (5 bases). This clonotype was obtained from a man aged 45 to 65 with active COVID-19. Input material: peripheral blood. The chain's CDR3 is CASSLGEKTTQYF. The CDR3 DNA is TGTGCCAGCAGTCTAGGGGAAAAGACCACGCAGTACTTC.